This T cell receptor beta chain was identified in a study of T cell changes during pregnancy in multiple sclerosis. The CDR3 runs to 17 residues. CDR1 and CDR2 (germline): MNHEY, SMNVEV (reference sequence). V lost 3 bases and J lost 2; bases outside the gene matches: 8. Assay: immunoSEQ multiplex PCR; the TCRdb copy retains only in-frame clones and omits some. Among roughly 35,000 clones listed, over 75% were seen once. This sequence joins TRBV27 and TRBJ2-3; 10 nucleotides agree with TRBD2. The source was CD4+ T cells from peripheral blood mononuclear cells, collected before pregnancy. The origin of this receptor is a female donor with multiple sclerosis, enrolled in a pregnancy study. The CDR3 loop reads CASSLHLAGGYTDTQYF. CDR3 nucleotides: TGTGCCAGCAGTTTGCATTTAGCGGGAGGTTACACAGATACGCAGTATTTT.